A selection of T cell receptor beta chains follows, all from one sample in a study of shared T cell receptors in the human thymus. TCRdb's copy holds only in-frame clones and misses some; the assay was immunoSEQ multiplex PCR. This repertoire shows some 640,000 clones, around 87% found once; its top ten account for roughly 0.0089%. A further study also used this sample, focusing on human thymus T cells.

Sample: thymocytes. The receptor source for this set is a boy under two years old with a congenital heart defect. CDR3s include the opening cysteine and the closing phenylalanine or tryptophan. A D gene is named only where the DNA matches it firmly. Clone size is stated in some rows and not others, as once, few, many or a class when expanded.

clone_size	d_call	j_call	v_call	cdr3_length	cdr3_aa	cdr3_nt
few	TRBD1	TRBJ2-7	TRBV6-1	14	CASRKQGKPYEQYF	TGTGCCAGCAGGAAACAGGGGAAACCCTACGAGCAGTACTTC
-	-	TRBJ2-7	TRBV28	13	CASSLGHSYEQYF	TGTGCCAGCAGTTTAGGACACTCCTACGAGCAGTACTTC
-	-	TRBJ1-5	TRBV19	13	CASSIQIHQPQHF	TGTGCCAGTAGTATTCAGATCCATCAGCCCCAGCATTTT
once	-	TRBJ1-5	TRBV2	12	CASSRGYQPQHF	TGTGCCAGCAGCAGGGGTTACCAGCCCCAGCATTTT
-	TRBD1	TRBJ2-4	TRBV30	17	CARDRGNPYLAKNIQYF	TGTGCCCGAGACAGGGGGAATCCTTATTTAGCCAAAAACATTCAGTACTTC
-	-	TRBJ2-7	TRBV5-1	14	CASSFSGSSYEQYF	TGCGCCAGCAGCTTTTCCGGGAGCTCCTACGAGCAGTACTTC
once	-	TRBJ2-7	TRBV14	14	CASSQVDKRYEQYF	TGTGCCAGCAGCCAAGTAGATAAGAGATACGAGCAGTACTTC
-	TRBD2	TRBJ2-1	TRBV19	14	CASSKREGHNEQFF	TGTGCCAGTTCCAAGCGGGAGGGCCACAATGAGCAGTTCTTC
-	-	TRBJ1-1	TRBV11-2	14	CASSARHQNTEAFF	TGTGCCAGCAGCGCAAGACATCAGAACACTGAAGCTTTCTTT
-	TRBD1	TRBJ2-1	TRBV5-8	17	CASRGPVDRGRGNEQFF	TGTGCCAGCAGGGGGCCGGTGGACAGGGGGCGAGGCAATGAGCAGTTCTTC
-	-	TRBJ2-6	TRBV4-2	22	CASSPLPFLVRGATSGANVLTF	TGTGCCAGCAGCCCCCTCCCGTTCTTAGTGCGGGGCGCTACCTCTGGGGCCAACGTCCTGACTTTC
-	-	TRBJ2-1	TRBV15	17	CATSRVVRPSSYNEQFF	TGTGCCACCAGCAGAGTGGTACGTCCCAGCTCCTACAATGAGCAGTTCTTC
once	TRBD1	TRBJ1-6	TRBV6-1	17	CASSEAVGQGVYSPLHF	TGTGCCAGCAGTGAAGCAGTGGGACAGGGTGTATATTCACCCCTCCACTTT
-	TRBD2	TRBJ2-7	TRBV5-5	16	CASSSLNGGEGYEQYF	TGTGCCAGCAGCTCACTAAACGGTGGGGAGGGCTACGAGCAGTACTTC
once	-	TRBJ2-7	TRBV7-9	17	CASSSGSVTQPIYEQYF	TGTGCCAGCAGCTCGGGGTCCGTGACGCAGCCGATCTACGAGCAGTACTTC
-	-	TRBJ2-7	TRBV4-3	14	CASSPTGLGYEQYF	TGCGCCAGCAGCCCAACAGGGCTGGGCTACGAGCAGTACTTC
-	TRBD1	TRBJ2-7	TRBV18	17	CASSPPGSGTGAYEQYF	TGTGCCAGCTCACCACCTGGATCCGGGACAGGCGCCTACGAGCAGTACTTC
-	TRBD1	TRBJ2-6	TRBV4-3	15	CASSYRGRGANVLTF	TGCGCCAGCAGCTACAGGGGGCGTGGGGCCAACGTCCTGACTTTC
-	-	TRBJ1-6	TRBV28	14	CASSLQGRSSPLHF	TGTGCCAGCAGTTTACAGGGCCGTAGTTCACCCCTCCACTTT
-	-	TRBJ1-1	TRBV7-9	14	CASSRQELNTEAFF	TGTGCCAGCAGCCGACAGGAGCTGAACACTGAAGCTTTCTTT
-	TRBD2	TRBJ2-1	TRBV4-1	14	CATTGPPGLASQFF	TGCGCCACCACCGGACCCCCGGGACTAGCATCCCAGTTCTTC
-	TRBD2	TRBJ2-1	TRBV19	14	CASLRGGDYNEQFF	TGTGCCAGTCTACGGGGGGGAGACTACAATGAGCAGTTCTTC